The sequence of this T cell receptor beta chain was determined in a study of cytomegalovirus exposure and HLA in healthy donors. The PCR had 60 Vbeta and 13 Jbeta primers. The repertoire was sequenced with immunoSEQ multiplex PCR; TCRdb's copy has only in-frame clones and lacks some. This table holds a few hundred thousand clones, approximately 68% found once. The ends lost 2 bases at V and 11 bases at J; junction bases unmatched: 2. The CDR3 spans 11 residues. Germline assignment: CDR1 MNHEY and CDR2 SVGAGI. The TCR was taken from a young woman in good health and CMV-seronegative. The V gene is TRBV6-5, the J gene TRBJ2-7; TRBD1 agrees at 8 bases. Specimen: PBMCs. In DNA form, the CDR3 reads TGTGCCAGCAGTTACGCACAGGGGGAGTACTTC. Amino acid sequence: CASSYAQGEYF.